A single TCR beta chain is shown here with its context. In germline, CDR1 is MRHNA, CDR2 SNTAGT. The CDR3 is 15 amino acids. V lost 4 bases, J lost 2 bases, and 5 bases stayed unmatched. These data come from a study of neurological immune-mediated disorders. It was by 5'RACE with 10-nucleotide random UMIs that the cDNA was made. TCRdb itself ran the 5' RACE reads through MiXCR, one entry per CDR3 protein. The top ten clones hold 3% to 4% of a sample with some 57,000 distinct CDR3 sequences, around 4.8% of them seen once. The sequenced material came from PBMCs. The sequence was collected from a woman between 50 and 59 years old with multiple sclerosis. The rearrangement links TRBV6-4 to TRBJ2-1; 7 bases agree with TRBD1. CDR3 amino acids: CASSAFTGAYNEQFF. For the CDR3, the DNA is TGTGCCAGCAGTGCATTCACAGGGGCCTACAATGAGCAGTTCTTC.